Below are 32 T cell receptor beta chains sequenced from a single sample in a study of Ad26.COV2.S vaccination and SARS-CoV-2 variants (dated by TCRdb to about 2021). The library was built by means of the immunoSEQ multiplex PCR assay. In TCRdb, the immuneACCESS table is reduced to in-frame sequences with V and J assigned. These tables do not hold every clone; where another copy was compared, an unresolved V gene accounts for under half, and the others remain unexplained. Present in this sample are roughly 330,000 clones, roughly 90% of which were seen just once. The ten largest clones add up to 4.5% to 5.5% of the sample. The sample's treatment or condition label, decoded: about 20 received Ad26.COV2.S at low or high dose, single or two shots; about 5 received placebo; per-sample allocation not given. Repertoires of vaccine and placebo recipients were sequenced from samples taken on day 63 after the first injection.

The sequencing here drew on peripheral blood, taken in a trial of Ad26.COV2.S vaccine versus placebo. The receptors here all came from a person between 18 and 59 years old who received the Ad26.COV2.S COVID-19 vaccine or a placebo.

In its sample, this clone was seen once. This chain links TRBV11-2 with TRBJ2-7; D ambiguous. V lost 3 bases and J 2 bases, leaving 8 bases between the germline ends. The CDR3 is 13 residues long. Germline-derived CDR1 and CDR2 are SGHAT and FQNNGV. Here the CDR3 reads CASSFFGTYEQYF. CDR3 in DNA: TGTGCCAGCAGCTTCTTTGGCACCTACGAGCAGTACTTC. The full variable domain, with the rest looked up from reference TRBV11-2 and TRBJ2-7, is EAGVAQSPRYKIIEKRQSVAFWCNPISGHATLYWYQQILGQGPKLLIQFQNNGVVDDSQLPKDRFSAERLKGVDSTLKIQPAKLEDSAVYLCASSFFGTYEQYFGPGTRLTVT.

This chain links TRBV4-1 with TRBJ1-1; D not certain. The V end was cut by 3 bases, the J end by 1 base, with 6 bases between. Germline V gives CDR1 MGHRA, CDR2 YSYEKL. There are 13 residues in the CDR3. CDR3 protein: CASSQWGNTEAFF. The CDR3 region has the DNA TGCGCCAGCAGCCAGTGGGGGAACACTGAAGCTTTCTTT.

The CDR3 region is CASSESALGTGHYGYTF. CDR3 nucleotides: TGTGCCAGCAGTGAATCGGCACTCGGGACAGGGCACTATGGCTACACCTTC. The chain is built from TRBV25-1 and TRBJ1-2; 9 nucleotides agree with TRBD1. Germline V gives CDR1 MGHDK, CDR2 SYGVNS. The CDR3 runs 17 residues. V lost 1 base, J lost 3 bases, and 9 bases stayed unmatched.

The CDR3 sequence is CASSGDRAEAFF. CDR3 in DNA: TGTGCCAGCAGCGGCGACAGGGCTGAAGCTTTCTTT. This chain joins TRBV13 and TRBJ1-1; 7 nucleotides line up with TRBD1. Germline CDR1 reads PRHDT; CDR2 reads FYEKMQ (reference sequence). CDR3 length: 12 residues. V lost 5 bases to trimming and J lost 6 bases; unmatched junction nucleotides: 3.

The table lists this clone with a few counts. The chain combines TRBV7-3 with TRBJ1-3, with D perhaps matching TRBD1 (5 bases). CDR1 is SGHTA, CDR2 FQGTGA, per germline. CDR3 size: 15 residues. The ends were cut back, 2 bases at V and 4 bases at J, with 12 bases in the middle. CDR3 DNA: TGTGCCAGCAGCTTACGGAGGGACCTCGGAAACACCATATATTTT. This sequence encodes CASSLRRDLGNTIYF.

V and J are TRBV10-3 and TRBJ2-7, with 7 bases fitting TRBD1. Germline-derived CDR1 and CDR2 are ENHRY and SYGVKD. This CDR3 region has 14 residues. V dropped 7 bases and J dropped 3; count of bases not matched to a gene: 9. The CDR3 is CAITTPGQHYEQYF. Written as DNA, the CDR3 is TGTGCCATCACCACCCCGGGACAGCACTACGAGCAGTACTTC.

This sequence joins TRBV4-3 and TRBJ2-1; no firm D call. V gave up 3 bases and J gave up 5 bases, with 8 bases separating them. Germline lookup yields CDR1 LGHNA and CDR2 YSLEER. The CDR3 has 13 residues. The CDR3 reads CASSHLSNNEQFF. The CDR3 DNA reads as TGCGCCAGCAGCCACCTGAGCAACAATGAGCAGTTCTTC.

The rearrangement joins TRBV18 to TRBJ2-1; D not resolved. Trimming cost V 6 bases and J 7 bases, with 19 bases left between them. In germline, CDR1 is KGHSH, CDR2 LQKENI. The CDR3 has 15 amino acids. CDR3 coding DNA: TGTGCCAGCTCCCCGGGCGACGGCCGAGGTAATGAGCAGTTCTTC. The encoded protein is CASSPGDGRGNEQFF.

The genes are TRBV28 and TRBJ2-1; D is perhaps TRBD1 or TRBD2 (5 bases each). The CDR3 is made up of 13 amino acids. Germline V gene lookup returns CDR1 MDHEN and CDR2 SYDVKM. Trimming left V 7 bases short and J 2 bases short, with 9 bases between. CDR3 loop: CASIGAAYNEQFF. CDR3 coding DNA: TGTGCCAGCATCGGGGCCGCCTACAATGAGCAGTTCTTC.

DNA for the CDR3: TGTGCCAGCAGCCAAGGGGTGACTAACACTGAAGCTTTCTTT. It translates to CASSQGVTNTEAFF. The genes are TRBV4-2 and TRBJ1-1; D gene unclear. CDR3 length: 14 amino acids. Looked up from germline, CDR1 is LGHNA and CDR2 is YNFKEQ. V lost 1 base, J lost 2 bases, and 8 bases lay in between.

CDR3 sequence: CASSLEGSYGYTF. The CDR3 DNA is TGCGCCAGCAGCTTGGAGGGAAGCTATGGCTACACCTTC. The V call is TRBV5-1, the J call TRBJ1-2; D uncertain. Germline V gene data show CDR1 as SGHRS and CDR2 as YFSETQ. Trimming left V 0 bases short and J 4 bases short, with 7 bases between. The CDR3 contains 13 residues. Based on the CDR3 plus reference TRBV5-1 and TRBJ1-2, the full variable domain is KAGVTQTPRYLIKTRGQQVTLSCSPISGHRSVSWYQQTPGQGLQFLFEYFSETQRNKGNFPGRFSGRQFSNSRSEMNVSTLELGDSALYLCASSLEGSYGYTFGSGTRLTVV.

The chain recombines TRBV10-2 with TRBJ1-2; D may be TRBD1 (6 bases). The CDR3 runs to 14 residues. Germline loops: CDR1 WSHSY, CDR2 SAAADI. Trimming cost V 3 bases and J 7 bases, with 15 bases left between them. The CDR3 spells CASSDPIGTRGYTF. The CDR3, as DNA: TGCGCCAGCAGTGACCCTATCGGGACACGTGGCTACACCTTC.

The V call is TRBV5-1, the J call TRBJ2-7; 7 bases agree with TRBD2. Germline-derived CDR1 and CDR2 are SGHRS and YFSETQ. CDR3 length: 15 amino acids. Losses at the gene ends were 4 bases for V and 3 bases for J; bases not matched to a gene: 10. The CDR3 loop is CASSNERGNLYEQYF. In DNA, the CDR3 is TGCGCCAGCAGCAACGAGCGGGGAAATCTCTACGAGCAGTACTTC.

The gene calls are TRBV10-3 and TRBJ1-1; 9 nucleotides align to TRBD1. Germline loops: CDR1 ENHRY, CDR2 SYGVKD. The CDR3 loop spans 14 amino acids. J was trimmed by 3 bases and V by 2 bases; bases with no gene match: 1. This CDR3 reads CAISETGGDTEAFF. The CDR3 DNA reads as TGTGCCATCAGTGAGACAGGGGGCGACACTGAAGCTTTCTTT.

The rearrangement links TRBV6-2 or TRBV6-3 to TRBJ1-2; no clear D. There are 12 residues in the CDR3. The germline gives CDR1 MNHEY, CDR2 SVGEGT. With 6 bases removed from V and 7 bases from J, the gap between germline ends came to 12 bases. The CDR3 bases are TGTGCCAGCAGCCCCCGCCCGGGTGGCTACACCTTC. Translation: CASSPRPGGYTF.

As concerns this clone: One end of the junction does not line up with germline, which may come from a read error. V and J are TRBV29-1 and TRBJ2-7; 8 bases are shared with TRBD2. This CDR3 spans 13 amino acids. CDR1 and CDR2 (germline): SQVTM, ANQGSEA. The CDR3 sequence: CSAESAGDGEQYF. CDR3 nucleotide sequence: TGCAGCGCTGAATCAGCGGGGGATGGCGAGCAGTACTTC.

The CDR3 sequence is CASSFWTGASNTGELFF. The CDR3 DNA is TGTGCCAGCAGTTTTTGGACAGGGGCCTCGAACACCGGGGAGCTGTTTTTT. The chain carries TRBV6-2 or TRBV6-3 and TRBJ2-2, with 9 bases identical to TRBD1. V was clipped by 4 bases and J by 0 bases; unmatched bases: 6. CDR1 and CDR2 from the germline V gene are MNHEY and SVGEGT. The CDR3 is 17 amino acids.

CDR3: CATSIRVSVYNEQFF. The CDR3 nucleotides are TGTGCCACCAGCATCCGGGTCTCAGTTTACAATGAGCAGTTCTTC. This chain joins TRBV15 and TRBJ2-1; D call uncertain. Germline loops: CDR1 LNHNV, CDR2 YYDKDF (reference sequence). The V end was cut by 4 bases, the J end by 4 bases, with 14 bases between. This CDR3 is 15 amino acids long.

The V and J genes are TRBV19 and TRBJ1-5, with TRBD1 as a possible D gene (5 bases). Germline CDR1 LNHDA, CDR2 SQIVND (reference sequence). This CDR3 region has 12 residues. V lost 8 bases to trimming and J lost 7 bases, with 12 bases between them. CDR3 amino acids: CASLSWGQPQHF. The CDR3 DNA reads TGTGCCAGTTTGTCGTGGGGGCAGCCCCAGCATTTT.

This clone was detected only once. The rearrangement uses TRBV4-3 and TRBJ2-2, with D perhaps being TRBD1 or TRBD2 (5 bases each). V lost 4 bases to trimming and J lost 6 bases, with 18 bases between them. There are 16 residues in the CDR3. In germline, CDR1 is LGHNA, CDR2 YSLEER. In DNA form, the CDR3 reads TGCGCCAGCAGCCGAGGTAGAGGGGAAACTTCCGGGGAGCTGTTTTTT. This codes for CASSRGRGETSGELFF.

The V gene is TRBV10-2, the J gene TRBJ2-2; D gene uncertain. The CDR3 consists of 12 residues. Looked up from germline, CDR1 is WSHSY and CDR2 is SAAADI. V gave up 10 bases and J gave up 4 bases, with 10 bases separating them. The CDR3 nucleotides are TGCGCCATACGCGATCCCACCGGGGAGCTGTTTTTT. Its protein product is CAIRDPTGELFF.

The genes are TRBV7-2 and TRBJ2-5; D tentatively fits TRBD1 or TRBD2 (6 bases each). V lost 4 bases and J lost 7, with 19 bases in between. CDR3 length: 15 amino acids. CDR1 and CDR2 from the germline V gene are SGHTA and FQGNSA. CDR3 sequence reads: CASSSAEGGWGTQYF. The DNA of the CDR3 is TGTGCCAGCAGCTCTGCGGAGGGGGGCTGGGGGACCCAGTACTTC.

This chain connects TRBV5-1 to TRBJ2-5, with D possibly TRBD1 on 6 matching bases. V lost 0 bases to trimming and J lost 0 bases, with 15 bases between them. This CDR3 contains 17 residues. Germline V gene lookup returns CDR1 SGHRS and CDR2 YFSETQ. CDR3 DNA sequence: TGCGCCAGCAGCTTGGGGGTCGGACAGCCCAACCAAGAGACCCAGTACTTC. This sequence encodes CASSLGVGQPNQETQYF.

The J gene is TRBJ2-1, the V gene TRBV4-3; D unresolved. The V and J ends lost 1 base and 7 bases respectively, with 8 bases between them. Germline-derived CDR1 and CDR2 are LGHNA and YSLEER. CDR3 length equals 13 residues. The CDR3 sequence is CASSQGVWNEQFF. The CDR3, as DNA: TGCGCCAGCAGCCAAGGAGTATGGAATGAGCAGTTCTTC.

J is TRBJ1-5 and V is TRBV19; D not resolved. This CDR3 has 15 residues. The ends were cut back, 0 bases at V and 7 bases at J, with 13 bases in the middle. Germline CDR1 reads LNHDA; CDR2 reads SQIVND (reference sequence). The CDR3 region has the DNA TGTGCCAGTAGTATAGAATTAAGGGTAGGGCAGCCCCAGCATTTT. Protein: CASSIELRVGQPQHF.

The genes are TRBV20-1 and TRBJ2-5, with TRBD2 matching over 10 bases. The germline gives CDR1 DFQATT, CDR2 SNEGSKA (reference sequence). The V segment lost 3 bases and the J segment 5 bases; nucleotides outside the gene matches: 9. There are 15 residues in the CDR3. CDR3 sequence: CSASGPTAGGETQYF. CDR3 in DNA: TGCAGTGCTAGTGGTCCCACAGCGGGGGGGGAGACCCAGTACTTC.

The chain employs TRBV5-8 and TRBJ2-4; D could derive from TRBD1 or TRBD2 (5 bases each). This CDR3 region has 15 residues. V shed 2 bases and J shed 3 bases, with 12 bases lying between them. Per the germline V gene, CDR1 is SGHTS and CDR2 is YDEGEE. The DNA of the CDR3 is TGTGCCAGCAGCTTATTTGGGGGAAACAAAAACATTCAGTACTTC. It is translated as CASSLFGGNKNIQYF.

This clone was detected a few times. The chain carries TRBV27 and TRBJ2-3; D unclear. The CDR3 has 15 amino acids. Germline CDR1 reads MNHEY; CDR2 reads SMNVEV (reference sequence). V was trimmed by 3 bases and J by 2 bases, leaving 12 bases between them. The CDR3 sequence is CASSLTPSYTDTQYF. The CDR3 DNA sequence: TGTGCCAGCAGTTTGACCCCTAGTTACACAGATACGCAGTATTTT.

V is TRBV12-3 or TRBV12-4 and J is TRBJ2-3; unclear D gene. Trimming removed 8 bases from V and 2 bases from J, with 11 bases in between. The CDR3 spans 13 residues. The CDR3 DNA follows: TGTGCCAGCCGTAGGGAACCCACAGATACGCAGTATTTT. Protein product: CASRREPTDTQYF.

This chain connects TRBV6-5 to TRBJ2-1; 10 bases align to TRBD2. The junction had 6 bases not matched to a gene; V was cut back by 2 bases and J by 8 bases. From germline, CDR1 is MNHEY and CDR2 SVGAGI. This CDR3 region has 15 residues. The chain's CDR3 is CASSYPAGGVDEQFF. The CDR3 nucleotides read TGTGCCAGCAGTTACCCAGCGGGAGGGGTAGATGAGCAGTTCTTC.

The chain couples TRBV9 to TRBJ2-3, with TRBD2 identical over 9 bases. Germline V gene lookup returns CDR1 SGDLS and CDR2 YYNGEE. The CDR3 is 14 residues long. Trimming at V came to 2 bases and at J to 6 bases, leaving 4 bases not matched to a gene. The CDR3 coding sequence is TGTGCCAGCAGCGTGCTAGCGGGGCCCGATACGCAGTATTTT. It is translated as CASSVLAGPDTQYF.

The rearrangement uses TRBV7-2 and TRBJ1-1, with 8 bases aligning to TRBD1. Germline V gene data show CDR1 as SGHTA and CDR2 as FQGNSA. J gave up 5 bases and V 5 bases, and 10 bases lay outside the gene matches. The CDR3 is 15 amino acids. The CDR3 protein is CASSRTGPGRTEAFF. Written as DNA, the CDR3 is TGTGCCAGCAGCCGGACAGGGCCCGGTAGGACTGAAGCTTTCTTT.